These 32 T cell receptor beta chains share one sample of origin, sequenced in a study of STAT5B mutations in CD4+ large granular lymphocyte leukemia. TCRdb keeps only in-frame clones here, not all; method: immunoSEQ multiplex PCR. The sample yields more than 40,000 clones, about 80% seen once. Material for sequencing was CD4+ T cells from blood buffy coats. The receptor source for this set is a human donor in good health.

The rearrangement joins TRBV11-2 to TRBJ2-7; the D is unclear. This CDR3 region has 14 residues. The germline V gene encodes CDR1 SGHAT and CDR2 FQNNGV. V dropped 2 bases and J dropped 6 bases, with 14 bases sitting between them. CDR3 residues: CASSLLGRVSEQYF. CDR3 in DNA: TGTGCCAGCAGCTTATTGGGCCGAGTGAGCGAGCAGTACTTC.

This clone was seen only once. The gene calls are TRBV9 and TRBJ2-4; 9 positions match TRBD1. The V segment lost 3 bases and the J segment 9 bases; nucleotides outside the gene matches: 7. The CDR3 is 14 amino acids. Per germline, CDR1 SGDLS and CDR2 YYNGEE. The CDR3 DNA reads TGTGCCAGCAGCGCTGACAGGGGGTCGGGCATTCAGTACTTC. Translated: CASSADRGSGIQYF.

The CDR3 DNA sequence: TGCGCCAGCAGCTTGGCCGTTACGGAAACTAATGAAAAACTGTTTTTT. The encoded protein is CASSLAVTETNEKLFF. This chain links TRBV5-1 with TRBJ1-4; D unresolved. V dropped 0 bases and J dropped 1 base, with 10 bases sitting between them. The CDR3 has 16 amino acids. Per the germline V gene, CDR1 is SGHRS and CDR2 is YFSETQ.

The V and J genes are TRBV19 and TRBJ2-2; D is perhaps TRBD1 (5 bases). This CDR3 contains 15 residues. The V gene lost 2 bases and the J gene lost 0 bases, with 7 bases spanning the gap. Germline V lookup: CDR1 LNHDA, CDR2 SQIVND (reference sequence). The CDR3 spells CASSIRQSNTGELFF. CDR3 nucleotide sequence: TGTGCCAGTAGTATAAGACAGTCGAACACCGGGGAGCTGTTTTTT.

This clone was detected only once. The chain couples TRBV29-1 to TRBJ2-7; 7 bases line up with TRBD2. The CDR3 loop spans 12 amino acids. The germline V gene encodes CDR1 SQVTM and CDR2 ANQGSEA. The junction had 5 bases not matched to a gene; V was cut back by 4 bases and J by 5 bases. The CDR3 DNA reads as TGCAGCGTTGCCAGGGAGGGGCACGAGCAGTACTTC. This encodes CSVAREGHEQYF.

This CDR3 is CASKITGTGNNEQFF. CDR3 nucleotides: TGTGCCAGCAAAATCACAGGGACAGGAAACAATGAGCAGTTCTTC. V is TRBV6-5 and J is TRBJ2-1; TRBD1 matches 8 bases. Germline V gene data show CDR1 as MNHEY and CDR2 as SVGAGI. The J segment lost 5 bases and the V segment lost 7 bases, leaving 10 bases of the junction unmatched. CDR3 length equals 15 residues.

The rearrangement links TRBV5-1 to TRBJ2-2; TRBD2 agrees at 10 bases. The V segment lost 7 bases and the J segment 1 base; nucleotides outside the gene matches: 4. CDR1 is SGHRS, CDR2 YFSETQ, per germline. This CDR3 is 15 amino acids long. CDR3 loop: CASRSSGGNTGELFF. The DNA for the CDR3 is TGCGCCAGCCGCTCTAGCGGGGGGAACACCGGGGAGCTGTTTTTT.

The chain links TRBV5-4 to TRBJ2-5; 9 nucleotides align to TRBD2. The CDR3 loop spans 18 amino acids. Germline CDR1 reads SGHNT; CDR2 reads YYREEE (reference sequence). The ends lost 0 bases at V and 1 base at J; junction bases unmatched: 10. CDR3 protein: CASSLASVPSGVQETQYF. The DNA for the CDR3 is TGTGCCAGCAGCTTGGCCTCAGTTCCTAGCGGGGTCCAAGAGACCCAGTACTTC.

This clone was detected only a few times. This chain connects TRBV7-9 to TRBJ2-7; 9 bases line up with TRBD1. V dropped 1 base and J dropped 6; count of bases not matched to a gene: 4. Germline CDR1 and CDR2: SEHNR and FQNEAQ (reference sequence). This CDR3 is 14 amino acids long. CDR3 in DNA: TGTGCCAGCAGCTTAGGGACAGGGGAACTCGAGCAGTACTTC. Its protein product is CASSLGTGELEQYF.

The chain carries TRBV5-1 and TRBJ2-1; D remains ambiguous. CDR1 SGHRS and CDR2 YFSETQ come from the germline V gene. V was pared by 1 base and J by 4 bases, with 3 bases between. CDR3 length: 12 amino acids. CDR3 sequence reads: CASSLQYNEQFF. For the CDR3, the DNA is TGCGCCAGCAGCTTGCAGTACAATGAGCAGTTCTTC.

The chain carries TRBV4-1 and TRBJ2-1; 11 nucleotides match TRBD1. The CDR3 consists of 19 residues. Trimming at V came to 3 bases and at J to 9 bases, leaving 19 bases not matched to a gene. The germline CDR1 and CDR2 sequences are MGHRA and YSYEKL. CDR3: CASSQGGVPPRDRGIEQFF. The CDR3 DNA sequence: TGCGCCAGCAGCCAGGGGGGGGTTCCTCCTAGGGACAGGGGGATTGAGCAGTTCTTC.

V gene TRBV6-1 combines with J gene TRBJ2-3, with D perhaps TRBD1 or TRBD2 (5 bases each). V shed 11 bases and J shed 2 bases, with 14 bases lying between them. The V gene's germline CDR1 is MNHNS and CDR2 SASEGT. The CDR3 contains 13 residues. The chain's CDR3 is CALRAGNTDTQYF. The CDR3, as DNA: TGTGCCCTGAGGGCAGGGAACACAGATACGCAGTATTTT.

CDR3 sequence reads: CASRAGGAQETQYF. The CDR3 DNA reads as TGTGCCAGTAGGGCGGGGGGGGCCCAAGAGACCCAGTACTTC. The chain uses TRBV19 and TRBJ2-5, with TRBD2 identical over 9 bases. Germline V gene lookup returns CDR1 LNHDA and CDR2 SQIVND (reference sequence). There are 14 residues in the CDR3. J gave up 1 base and V 6 bases, and 3 bases lay outside the gene matches.

This chain uses TRBV9 with TRBJ1-2; D remains unclear. Trimming left V 5 bases short and J 3 bases short, with 14 bases between. This CDR3 has 14 residues. CDR1 is SGDLS, CDR2 YYNGEE, per germline. This CDR3 is CASRAAWPYYGYTF. The CDR3 coding sequence is TGTGCCAGCAGGGCAGCCTGGCCGTACTATGGCTACACCTTC.

J is TRBJ2-1 and V is TRBV11-1; TRBD2 aligns across 8 bases. The ends lost 4 bases at V and 0 bases at J; junction bases unmatched: 11. The CDR3 is 18 amino acids. Looked up from germline, CDR1 is SGHAT and CDR2 is FQDESV (reference sequence). CDR3 sequence: CASSSLLAAGGSYNEQFF. The CDR3 DNA sequence: TGTGCCAGCAGCTCGCTTCTCGCGGCGGGAGGCTCCTACAATGAGCAGTTCTTC.

The V and J genes are TRBV5-4 and TRBJ1-1; no definite D call. Trimming removed 0 bases at V and 0 bases at J, with 9 bases between. The germline V gene has CDR1 SGHNT and CDR2 YYREEE (reference sequence). This CDR3 comprises 15 residues. DNA for the CDR3: TGTGCCAGCAGCTTGGAAAAGATTATGAACACTGAAGCTTTCTTT. Translated: CASSLEKIMNTEAFF.

The chain combines TRBV10-3 with TRBJ2-7; 11 nucleotides match TRBD2. CDR3 length: 15 residues. Germline CDR1 is ENHRY and CDR2 is SYGVKD. With 8 bases clipped from V and 0 bases from J, the junction kept 6 bases outside the gene matches. CDR3 bases: TGTGCCATCGGCGCGACTAGCGGGAACTCCTACGAGCAGTACTTC. Its translation is CAIGATSGNSYEQYF.

The chain carries TRBV5-1 and TRBJ2-7, with TRBD2 as a possible D gene (5 bases). This CDR3 is built from 17 residues. Germline CDR1 is SGHRS and CDR2 is YFSETQ. V was pared by 4 bases and J by 1 base, with 21 bases between. The CDR3 here is CASSKIMALAASYEQYF. The CDR3 DNA is TGCGCCAGCAGCAAAATCATGGCTCTAGCCGCTTCCTACGAGCAGTACTTC.

On this clone itself: Germline is not matched at one junction end, which may reflect a read error. This rearrangement joins TRBV27 to TRBJ2-1, with D possibly matching TRBD2 (6 bases). Germline loops: CDR1 MNHEY, CDR2 SMNVEV (reference sequence). This CDR3 is built from 15 residues. The CDR3 reads CASSLSSATYNEQFF. The CDR3 region has the DNA TGTGCCAGCAGTCTATCTAGCGCTACCTACAATGAGCAGTTCTTC.

The chain combines TRBV6-5 with TRBJ1-4, with 7 bases matching TRBD1. With 5 bases clipped from V and 5 bases from J, the junction kept 8 bases outside the gene matches. CDR3 length: 15 amino acids. The germline V gene encodes CDR1 MNHEY and CDR2 SVGAGI. The CDR3 coding sequence is TGTGCCAGCAGTACCTCCGGGACAGTCAATGAAAAACTGTTTTTT. Translated: CASSTSGTVNEKLFF.

This clone was seen once. The chain links TRBV6-5 to TRBJ2-2; D is ambiguous. Trimming stripped 7 bases from V and 3 bases from J, with 15 bases between. This CDR3 has 15 residues. Germline lookup yields CDR1 MNHEY and CDR2 SVGAGI. DNA for the CDR3: TGTGCCAGCACTACCACGGCCCTCGACACCGGGGAGCTGTTTTTT. This codes for CASTTTALDTGELFF.

The chain joins TRBV5-4 to TRBJ1-3, with 8 positions matching TRBD1. Germline V lookup: CDR1 SGHNT, CDR2 YYREEE (reference sequence). The CDR3 totals 14 residues. J was trimmed by 4 bases and V by 4 bases; bases with no gene match: 4. The CDR3 DNA reads TGTGCCAGCAGCCTACAGGGGGGGGGAAACACCATATATTTT. Amino acids: CASSLQGGGNTIYF.

This clone showed up just once. The chain recombines TRBV9 with TRBJ2-1; tentatively, D is TRBD1 (6 bases). Trimming stripped 3 bases from V and 4 bases from J, with 14 bases between. The CDR3 sequence is 15 residues long. Germline loops: CDR1 SGDLS, CDR2 YYNGEE. The CDR3 nucleotides are TGTGCCAGCAGCGCCGTAGTAGGACAGTACAATGAGCAGTTCTTC. It codes for CASSAVVGQYNEQFF.

This clone appeared once. J is TRBJ2-3 and V is TRBV10-2; 13 bases line up with TRBD2. The trim removed 5 bases at V and 6 bases at J, leaving 8 bases unmatched. Germline V CDR1 and CDR2: WSHSY, SAAADI. This CDR3 has 16 amino acids. The CDR3 DNA reads as TGCGCCAGCAGTACCACTAGCGGGGGGGGGAGGGATACGCAGTATTTT. Translating gives CASSTTSGGGRDTQYF.

The chain is built from TRBV18 and TRBJ1-2, with unresolved D. This CDR3 region has 14 residues. Germline CDR1 reads KGHSH; CDR2 reads LQKENI. V shed 5 bases and J shed 2 bases, with 12 bases lying between them. CDR3 in amino acids: CASSAPAGNYGYTF. CDR3 bases: TGTGCCAGCTCAGCTCCGGCCGGAAACTATGGCTACACCTTC.

This chain joins TRBV2 and TRBJ2-7; D gene unclear. CDR1 and CDR2 from the germline V gene are SNHLY and FYNNEI. V lost 7 bases to trimming and J lost 0 bases, with 10 bases between them. There are 13 residues in the CDR3. CDR3: CASKVSPSYEQYF. As DNA, the CDR3 is TGTGCCAGCAAGGTCAGCCCCTCCTACGAGCAGTACTTC.

The chain couples TRBV10-3 to TRBJ2-6; TRBD2 matches at 10 bases. The junction had 1 base not matched to a gene; V was cut back by 5 bases and J by 0 bases. The CDR3 has 16 amino acids. In germline, CDR1 is ENHRY, CDR2 SYGVKD. This CDR3 is CAISSSGSSGANVLTF. CDR3 bases: TGTGCCATCAGTTCTAGCGGGAGCTCTGGGGCCAACGTCCTGACTTTC.

This chain connects TRBV14 to TRBJ1-1, with TRBD1 identical over 8 bases. J was trimmed by 1 base and V by 4 bases; bases with no gene match: 2. Germline values: CDR1 SGHDN, CDR2 FVKESK. This CDR3 is built from 14 residues. CDR3 sequence reads: CASSRTGRNTEAFF. For the CDR3, the DNA is TGTGCCAGCAGCCGGACAGGGCGGAACACTGAAGCTTTCTTT.

The chain couples TRBV5-1 to TRBJ1-4, with D possibly TRBD1 on 5 matching bases. Trimming took off 0 bases at V and 7 bases at J, with 13 bases between the two ends. Germline V gene data show CDR1 as SGHRS and CDR2 as YFSETQ. This CDR3 comprises 15 residues. CDR3 in amino acids: CASSLARGRGEKLFF. Here the CDR3 DNA reads TGCGCCAGCAGCTTGGCGAGGGGACGGGGTGAAAAACTGTTTTTT.

V is TRBV5-1 and J is TRBJ2-1; D may be TRBD1 or TRBD2 (5 bases each). V lost 4 bases and J 3 bases, leaving 14 bases between the germline ends. Germline lookup yields CDR1 SGHRS and CDR2 YFSETQ. The CDR3 loop spans 15 amino acids. The CDR3, as DNA: TGCGCCAGCAGCGGGACCGGGACGATCTACAATGAGCAGTTCTTC. Translation gives CASSGTGTIYNEQFF.

The chain recombines TRBV4-1 with TRBJ2-3; D remains unclear. Germline loops: CDR1 MGHRA, CDR2 YSYEKL. This CDR3 spans 13 amino acids. V shed 4 bases and J shed 6 bases, with 11 bases lying between them. The CDR3 coding sequence is TGCGCCAGCAGCCGCGCCGTAGGTGATACGCAGTATTTT. It translates to CASSRAVGDTQYF.

This chain uses TRBV7-6 with TRBJ2-4; TRBD2 is a possible D gene (5 bases). V was clipped by 5 bases and J by 1 base, with 24 bases between them. The CDR3 consists of 19 residues. Per germline, CDR1 SGHVS and CDR2 FNYEAQ. CDR3 in DNA: TGTGCCAGCAGCCTTGACGGCTGGACCGTCCGAGGGGCCAAAAACATTCAGTACTTC. As protein: CASSLDGWTVRGAKNIQYF.